The entry that follows covers one TCR beta chain sequence. As yet, its antigen is unknown. From germline, CDR1 is MNHEY and CDR2 SVGAGI. The V gene lost 7 bases and the J gene lost 1 base, with 16 bases spanning the gap. The CDR3 sequence is 16 residues long. TCRdb passed the reads through MiXCR, listing each CDR3 protein once. The sample holds about half a million distinct CDR3 sequences; about two fifths are singletons and the top ten take 40% to 50%. This sample was included in a study of T cell repertoires in cytomegalovirus infection. This sample comprised cultured PBMCs, obtained from culture after CMV antigen stimulation. The chain links TRBV6-5 to TRBJ2-2; possibly TRBD2 for D (6 bases). The clonotype was recovered from a human donor in good health (CMV status not recorded). Some clones in this sample may be carry-over from other donors' samples. In nucleotides, the CDR3 is TGTGCCAGCACCCGGGACTCAATGATGAACACCGGGGAGCTGTTTTTT. As protein: CASTRDSMMNTGELFF.